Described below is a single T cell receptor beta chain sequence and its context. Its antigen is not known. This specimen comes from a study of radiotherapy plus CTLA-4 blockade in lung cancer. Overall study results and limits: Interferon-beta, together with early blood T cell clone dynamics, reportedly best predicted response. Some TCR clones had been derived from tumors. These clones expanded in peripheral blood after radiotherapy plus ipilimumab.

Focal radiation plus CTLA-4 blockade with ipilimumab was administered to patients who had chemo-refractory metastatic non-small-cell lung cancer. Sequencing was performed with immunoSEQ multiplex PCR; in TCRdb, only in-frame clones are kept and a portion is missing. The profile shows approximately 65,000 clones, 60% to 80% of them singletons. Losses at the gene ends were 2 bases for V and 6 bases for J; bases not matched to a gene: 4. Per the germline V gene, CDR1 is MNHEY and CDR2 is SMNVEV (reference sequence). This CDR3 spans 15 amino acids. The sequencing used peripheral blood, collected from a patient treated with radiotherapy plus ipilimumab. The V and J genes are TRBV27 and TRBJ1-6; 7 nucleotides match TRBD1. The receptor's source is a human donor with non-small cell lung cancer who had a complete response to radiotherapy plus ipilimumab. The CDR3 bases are TGTGCCAGCAGTTTAGGGACAGAGCGTAATTCACCCCTCCACTTT. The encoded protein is CASSLGTERNSPLHF.